These 5 T cell receptor beta chains were sequenced from one sample in a study of HIV-infected patients and healthy controls. Around 530 ng RNA was reverse transcribed with alpha and beta constant-region primers. Separate chain-specific third strand synthesis with multiplexing indices produced the alpha and beta libraries. Each CDR3 protein is one row after TCRdb ran MiXCR on the 5' RACE reads. The table has approximately 22,000 distinct CDR3 sequences, approximately 9% seen once. No cell fractionation was done, so the repertoire covers all unsorted peripheral blood T cells. Input material: blood. These receptor sequences come from an adult in good health.

There are many counts of this clonotype. The rearrangement uses TRBV6-6 and TRBJ1-1; possible D gene TRBD1, 5 bases. Germline V gene data show CDR1 as MNHNY and CDR2 as SVGAGI (reference sequence). The CDR3 extends over 13 amino acids. Trimming took off 5 bases at V and 5 bases at J, with 12 bases between the two ends. The CDR3 loop reads CASSRGGYTEAFF. DNA for the CDR3: TGTGCCAGCAGTCGCGGGGGGTATACTGAAGCTTTCTTT.

This clonotype was observed at least ten times. The gene calls are TRBV29-1 and TRBJ1-5; a weak D match, TRBD1 (5 bases). Germline CDR1 is SQVTM and CDR2 is ANQGSEA. V lost 7 bases, J lost 6 bases, and 13 bases lay in between. The CDR3 runs 12 residues. This chain's CDR3 is CSAGDGGQPQHF. The CDR3 nucleotides read TGCAGCGCGGGGGATGGCGGTCAGCCCCAGCATTTT. Looking up the rest from reference TRBV29-1 and TRBJ1-5 gives the full variable domain: SAVISQKPSRDICQRGTSLTIQCQVDSQVTMMFWYRQQPGQSLTLIATANQGSEATYESGFVIDKFPISRPNLTFSTLTVSNMSPEDSSIYLCSAGDGGQPQHFGDGTRLSIL.

There are many counts of this clonotype. The chain has TRBV7-2 and TRBJ2-1; no reliable D call. Germline CDR1 is SGHTA and CDR2 is FQGNSA. This CDR3 has 17 amino acids. The V end was cut by 1 base, the J end by 0 bases, with 13 bases between. The CDR3 nucleotides are TGTGCCAGCAGCTTAGGGTCGCCGTTCAGCTCCTACAATGAGCAGTTCTTC. Protein sequence: CASSLGSPFSSYNEQFF.

There are a few counts of this clonotype. CDR3 sequence reads: CASSLVAGGDYEQYF. CDR3 nucleotide sequence: TGCGCCAGCAGCTTGGTAGCGGGGGGCGACTACGAGCAGTACTTC. J is TRBJ2-7 and V is TRBV5-1; 10 nucleotides match TRBD2. V lost 0 bases, J lost 3 bases, and 3 bases stayed unmatched. The V gene's germline CDR1 is SGHRS and CDR2 YFSETQ. This CDR3 has 15 amino acids. The full variable domain, with the rest looked up from reference TRBV5-1 and TRBJ2-7, is KAGVTQTPRYLIKTRGQQVTLSCSPISGHRSVSWYQQTPGQGLQFLFEYFSETQRNKGNFPGRFSGRQFSNSRSEMNVSTLELGDSALYLCASSLVAGGDYEQYFGPGTRLTVT.

This clonotype has ten or more counts. The rearrangement joins TRBV7-2 to TRBJ1-1; D unclear. Germline lookup yields CDR1 SGHTA and CDR2 FQGNSA. The CDR3 is 14 amino acids. Trimming took off 2 bases at V and 9 bases at J, with 16 bases between the two ends. The DNA of the CDR3 is TGTGCCAGCAGCTTATCTTTCCGGTCGGTTAAAGCTTTCTTT. Protein product: CASSLSFRSVKAFF.